The 23 T cell receptor beta chains below come from one sample, sequenced in a study of T cells after yellow fever vaccination. TCRdb reprocessed the 5' RACE reads via MiXCR and lists one record per CDR3 protein. In the table there are around 120,000 distinct CDR3 sequences, roughly 15% of which are singletons. The source was CD8+ T cells sorted from PBMCs, collected 5 days after the yellow fever booster vaccination. The receptors were sampled from a man younger than 30 who received the YFV17D yellow fever vaccine.

This rearrangement joins TRBV6-6 to TRBJ1-5; D unclear. Looked up from germline, CDR1 is MNHNY and CDR2 is SVGAGI (reference sequence). The CDR3 length is 16 residues. With 0 bases removed from V and 1 base from J, the gap between germline ends came to 10 bases. The chain's CDR3 is CASSYSHSVSNQPQHF. CDR3 in DNA: TGTGCCAGCAGTTACTCACATTCCGTCAGCAATCAGCCCCAGCATTTT.

This sequence joins TRBV7-9 and TRBJ1-5; 10 bases are shared with TRBD1. CDR3 size: 16 residues. Germline loops: CDR1 SEHNR, CDR2 FQNEAQ (reference sequence). Germline trimming cut 5 bases from V and 3 bases from J; bases unmatched to any gene: 7. The CDR3 loop reads CASSDGTGAYNQPQHF. CDR3 nucleotide sequence: TGTGCCAGCAGCGACGGGACAGGGGCTTACAATCAGCCCCAGCATTTT.

J is TRBJ1-1 and V is TRBV5-5; the D gene is possibly TRBD1 (5 bases). Trimming cost V 3 bases and J 3 bases, with 18 bases left between them. CDR1 and CDR2 (germline): SGHKS, YYEKEE (reference sequence). The CDR3 totals 16 residues. This chain's CDR3 is CASSSNPPGYDTEAFF. Here the CDR3 DNA reads TGTGCCAGCAGCTCCAACCCCCCAGGGTACGACACTGAAGCTTTCTTT. The whole variable domain, filled in from reference TRBV5-5 and TRBJ1-1, reads DAGVTQSPTHLIKTRGQQVTLRCSPISGHKSVSWYQQVLGQGPQFIFQYYEKEERGRGNFPDRFSARQFPNYSSELNVNALLLGDSALYLCASSSNPPGYDTEAFFGQGTRLTVV.

This chain joins TRBV12-3 or TRBV12-4 and TRBJ2-1; D is ambiguous. This CDR3 contains 11 residues. With 6 bases removed from V and 6 bases from J, the gap between germline ends came to 6 bases. The CDR3 bases are TGTGCCAGCAGGCTAGTCAATGAGCAGTTCTTC. It codes for CASRLVNEQFF.

V and J are TRBV7-9 and TRBJ1-1, with unresolved D. The CDR3 loop spans 14 amino acids. Germline V CDR1 and CDR2: SEHNR, FQNEAQ (reference sequence). Trimming pared 2 bases from V and 1 base from J, leaving 8 bases between. The CDR3 nucleotides are TGTGCCAGCAGCTTACCGTCAGGGAACACTGAAGCTTTCTTT. Translated, it gives CASSLPSGNTEAFF. Combining the CDR3 with reference TRBV7-9 and TRBJ1-1 gives the whole variable domain DTGVSQNPRHKITKRGQNVTFRCDPISEHNRLYWYRQTLGQGPEFLTYFQNEAQLEKSRLLSDRFSAERPKGSFSTLEIQRTEQGDSAMYLCASSLPSGNTEAFFGQGTRLTVV.

The chain couples TRBV20-1 to TRBJ2-2; the D call may be TRBD1 or TRBD2 (6 bases each). This CDR3 is built from 16 residues. V lost 2 bases and J lost 0, with 13 bases in between. Germline V gene sequence: CDR1 DFQATT, CDR2 SNEGSKA (reference sequence). The CDR3: CSARSGGGSNTGELFF. CDR3 bases: TGCAGTGCTAGATCAGGAGGGGGGTCGAACACCGGGGAGCTGTTTTTT.

The rearrangement uses TRBV12-3 or TRBV12-4 and TRBJ2-6, with D uncertain. Trimming removed 6 bases from V and 1 base from J, with 10 bases in between. CDR3 length equals 15 residues. The CDR3 nucleotides read TGTGCCAGCAGCCGCCCTAGATCTGGGGCCAACGTCCTGACTTTC. It codes for CASSRPRSGANVLTF.

The V gene is TRBV7-3, the J gene TRBJ2-4; TRBD2 is a possible D gene (5 bases). Germline CDR1 is SGHTA and CDR2 is FQGTGA. V was cut by 4 bases and J by 2 bases, with 21 bases left in between. The CDR3 has 18 residues. CDR3 nucleotides: TGTGCCAGCAGCTCGGGTAGCGAAAGGACCCAGACCAAAAACATTCAGTACTTC. As protein: CASSSGSERTQTKNIQYF.

The chain joins TRBV9 to TRBJ1-1, with TRBD1 identical over 9 bases. Germline trimming cut 2 bases from V and 1 base from J; bases unmatched to any gene: 6. The CDR3 spans 16 residues. From germline, CDR1 is SGDLS and CDR2 YYNGEE. The CDR3 is CASSVNRGLKNTEAFF. CDR3 nucleotide sequence: TGTGCCAGCAGCGTGAACAGGGGGCTCAAGAACACTGAAGCTTTCTTT.

The CDR3 protein is CASSLVQGLGPRTEAFF. The DNA for the CDR3 is TGTGCCAGCAGCCTCGTTCAGGGATTGGGACCCCGCACTGAAGCTTTCTTT. The chain couples TRBV6-5 to TRBJ1-1; tentative D call: TRBD1 (5 bases). V was cut by 6 bases and J by 4 bases, with 24 bases left in between. Germline V lookup: CDR1 MNHEY, CDR2 SVGAGI. The CDR3 contains 17 residues.

The genes are TRBV7-3 and TRBJ2-2; D gene uncertain. Germline V CDR1 and CDR2: SGHTA, FQGTGA. This CDR3 has 12 residues. Trimming cost V 5 bases and J 7 bases, with 8 bases left between them. DNA of the CDR3: TGTGCCAGCAGCATATCTTTCGGGGAGCTGTTTTTT. Its translation: CASSISFGELFF.

The CDR3 here is CASSSSWLNTEAFF. The CDR3 DNA reads as TGTGCCAGCAGTTCGAGTTGGTTGAACACTGAAGCTTTCTTT. This rearrangement joins TRBV28 to TRBJ1-1; D is unclear. Germline V gene data show CDR1 as MDHEN and CDR2 as SYDVKM. V lost 4 bases to trimming and J lost 0 bases, with 9 bases between them. The CDR3 is made up of 14 amino acids.

V gene TRBV9 combines with J gene TRBJ1-6; the D is unclear. Germline-derived CDR1 and CDR2 are SGDLS and YYNGEE. V gave up 0 bases and J gave up 9 bases, with 13 bases separating them. There are 15 residues in the CDR3. CDR3 amino acids: CASSVGAGKASPLHF. CDR3 DNA: TGTGCCAGCAGCGTAGGGGCAGGCAAGGCTTCACCCCTCCACTTT.

The J gene is TRBJ2-1, the V gene TRBV27; 7 nucleotides align to TRBD1. The CDR3 contains 16 residues. The V segment lost 10 bases and the J segment 6 bases; nucleotides outside the gene matches: 18. Germline loops: CDR1 MNHEY, CDR2 SMNVEV (reference sequence). This chain's CDR3 is CATRSRSGDRLNEQFF. The CDR3 DNA follows: TGTGCCACCCGGTCCAGGTCCGGGGACAGACTCAATGAGCAGTTCTTC.

This chain joins TRBV9 and TRBJ2-3; 7 bases are shared with TRBD2. Looked up from germline, CDR1 is SGDLS and CDR2 is YYNGEE. The CDR3 extends over 15 amino acids. V shed 2 bases, J shed 0 bases, and the junction held 3 bases outside the gene matches. DNA of the CDR3: TGTGCCAGCAGCGTTAGCGGGTCTAGCACAGATACGCAGTATTTT. Its protein is CASSVSGSSTDTQYF.

This clonotype came up a few times. The chain carries TRBV7-9 and TRBJ1-1; no clear D gene. V shed 8 bases and J shed 0 bases, with 10 bases lying between them. Germline V CDR1 and CDR2: SEHNR, FQNEAQ (reference sequence). CDR3 length equals 13 residues. The CDR3 nucleotides read TGTGCCAGCCGAGGACCGATGAACACTGAAGCTTTCTTT. It is translated as CASRGPMNTEAFF.

This clonotype appeared a few times. The chain recombines TRBV10-3 with TRBJ1-2; D is uncertain. V gave up 3 bases and J gave up 1 base, with 9 bases separating them. The CDR3 extends over 14 amino acids. From germline, CDR1 is ENHRY and CDR2 SYGVKD. As DNA, the CDR3 is TGTGCCATCAGTGACAGGCGGTTTAACTATGGCTACACCTTC. Translating gives CAISDRRFNYGYTF.

Ten or more counts support this clonotype. The chain has TRBV12-3 or TRBV12-4 and TRBJ2-1; 8 bases are a match to TRBD2. The length of the CDR3 is 14 residues. V lost 2 bases and J lost 3; bases outside the gene matches: 0. The CDR3 spells CASSLTSGYNEQFF. CDR3 coding DNA: TGTGCCAGCAGTTTAACTAGCGGCTACAATGAGCAGTTCTTC.

A few counts support this clonotype. The chain recombines TRBV9 with TRBJ2-3; 9 bases align to TRBD2. V lost 3 bases, J lost 4 bases, and 6 bases stayed unmatched. CDR1 is SGDLS and CDR2 is YYNGEE in the germline V gene. This CDR3 is 15 amino acids long. CDR3 residues: CASSASGVVSDTQYF. Written as DNA, the CDR3 is TGTGCCAGCAGCGCTAGCGGGGTAGTATCAGATACGCAGTATTTT.

Points on this clonotype: With a much larger clone just one base away, this may be a read error. The rearrangement links TRBV4-3 to TRBJ2-3, with D perhaps given as TRBD1 or TRBD2 (6 bases each). The CDR3 covers 14 residues. V lost 3 bases and J 11 bases, leaving 18 bases between the germline ends. Germline V gives CDR1 LGHNA, CDR2 YSLEER. The CDR3 sequence: CASSHDGGQGRQYF. The DNA of the CDR3 is TGCGCCAGCAGCCACGATGGAGGGCAGGGGAGGCAGTATTTT.

The chain has TRBV12-3 or TRBV12-4 and TRBJ1-6; D gene unclear. There are 13 residues in the CDR3. V lost 5 bases, J lost 8 bases, and 10 bases lay in between. This chain's CDR3 is CASSNPGDSPLHF. CDR3 nucleotides: TGTGCCAGCAGTAACCCGGGAGATTCACCCCTCCACTTT.

The chain recombines TRBV5-4 with TRBJ2-6; D unresolved. V lost 7 bases and J lost 4, with 12 bases in between. Germline loops: CDR1 SGHNT, CDR2 YYREEE (reference sequence). CDR3 size: 14 residues. For the CDR3, the DNA is TGTGCCAGCCTATTTGGGCCAGGGGCCAACGTCCTGACTTTC. It is translated as CASLFGPGANVLTF.

This clonotype was counted only a few times. The chain uses TRBV6-6 and TRBJ2-2, with D maybe TRBD2 (6 bases). This CDR3 is built from 13 residues. Trimming took 11 bases from V and 5 from J, leaving 15 bases between them. CDR1 is MNHNY and CDR2 is SVGAGI in the germline V gene (reference sequence). CDR3 region: CAHGDAGTGELFF. CDR3 DNA sequence: TGTGCCCACGGGGACGCGGGGACCGGGGAGCTGTTTTTT.